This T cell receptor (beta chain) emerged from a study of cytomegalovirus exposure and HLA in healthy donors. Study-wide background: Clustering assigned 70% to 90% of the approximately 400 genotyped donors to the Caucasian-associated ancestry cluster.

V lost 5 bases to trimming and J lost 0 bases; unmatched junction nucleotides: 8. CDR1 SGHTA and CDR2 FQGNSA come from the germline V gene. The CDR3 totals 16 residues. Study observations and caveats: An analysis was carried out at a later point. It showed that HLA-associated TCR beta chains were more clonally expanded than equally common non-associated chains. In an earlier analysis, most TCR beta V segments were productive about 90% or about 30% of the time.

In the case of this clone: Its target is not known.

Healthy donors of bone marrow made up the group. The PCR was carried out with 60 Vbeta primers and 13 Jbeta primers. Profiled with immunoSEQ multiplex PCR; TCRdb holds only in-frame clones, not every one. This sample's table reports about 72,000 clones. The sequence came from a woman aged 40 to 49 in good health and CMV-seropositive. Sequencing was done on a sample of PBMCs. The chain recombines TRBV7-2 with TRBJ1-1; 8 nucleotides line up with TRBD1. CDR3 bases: TGTGCCAGCAGCCCCTACACAGGGGGTATGAACACTGAAGCTTTCTTT. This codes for CASSPYTGGMNTEAFF.